These 5 T cell receptor beta chains originate from one sample sequenced in a study of blood T cell repertoires in COVID-19. Data came from immunoSEQ multiplex PCR; TCRdb stores just in-frame clones and leaves some out. The sample yields nearly 65,000 clones, about 80% seen once. The sample taken for sequencing was peripheral blood. These receptors were collected from a human donor in a cohort sampled during active COVID-19.

This chain joins TRBV19 and TRBJ1-4, with 7 bases aligning to TRBD1. The germline CDR1 and CDR2 sequences are LNHDA and SQIVND (reference sequence). The CDR3 totals 22 residues. After removal of 7 bases from V and 6 bases from J, the junction contained 32 bases not matched to a gene. As DNA, the CDR3 is TGTGCCAGTACCATGGGCTTGCCAGCCACTGGCCCCCAGCAGGGGGATGATGAAAAACTGTTTTTT. Residues: CASTMGLPATGPQQGDDEKLFF.

The chain couples TRBV5-1 to TRBJ2-7; a weak D match, TRBD2 (5 bases). Germline V gives CDR1 SGHRS, CDR2 YFSETQ. V was cut by 4 bases and J by 5 bases, with 16 bases left in between. The CDR3 totals 14 residues. CDR3 DNA sequence: TGCGCCAGCAGCGCCGGGAACCTCGGGAACGAGCAGTACTTC. Amino acids: CASSAGNLGNEQYF.

This chain joins TRBV27 and TRBJ1-5, with TRBD1 matching 7 bases. CDR3 size: 16 residues. Germline V gene data show CDR1 as MNHEY and CDR2 as SMNVEV (reference sequence). V was clipped by 5 bases and J by 5 bases; unmatched bases: 12. The CDR3 DNA is TGTGCCAGCAGTCCGTCCGGGACAGTATTATATCAGCCCCAGCATTTT. Translated, it gives CASSPSGTVLYQPQHF.

The genes are TRBV5-5 and TRBJ2-7, with D perhaps matching TRBD1 (6 bases). Germline V gene data show CDR1 as SGHKS and CDR2 as YYEKEE (reference sequence). This CDR3 is built from 17 residues. V lost 1 base, J lost 2 bases, and 19 bases lay in between. CDR3 amino acids: CASSLSLLTGPTYEQYF. Here the CDR3 DNA reads TGTGCCAGCAGCTTGTCTTTACTTACAGGGCCCACCTACGAGCAGTACTTC.

J is TRBJ2-7 and V is TRBV10-3; maybe TRBD2 (5 bases). The CDR3 has 13 amino acids. Germline V CDR1 and CDR2: ENHRY, SYGVKD. V was cut by 2 bases and J by 5 bases, with 10 bases left in between. The CDR3 DNA reads TGTGCCATCAGTGAGGGATTTAGCGACGAGCAGTACTTC. Its protein product is CAISEGFSDEQYF.